Presented here are 22 T cell receptor beta chains from one specimen sequenced in a study of CD8 T cells in ankylosing spondylitis. TCRdb passed the 5' RACE reads through MiXCR, listing each CDR3 protein once. The sample has 120,000 to 150,000 distinct CDR3 sequences, 6.5% to 8.5% seen once. Material for sequencing was synovial fluid, either unsorted or a sorted T cell fraction (not recorded which). These TCRs come from a male donor with ankylosing spondylitis.

This clonotype has a count of ten or more. The rearrangement links TRBV4-2 to TRBJ2-7; a possible D gene is TRBD2 (6 bases). The CDR3 consists of 15 residues. Germline loops: CDR1 LGHNA, CDR2 YNFKEQ. V lost 2 bases and J 2 bases, leaving 13 bases between the germline ends. CDR3 nucleotide sequence: TGTGCCAGCAGCCAATCGGCGGGACCAGCCTACGAGCAGTACTTC. Encoded protein: CASSQSAGPAYEQYF.

This clonotype was recorded at least ten times. The V and J genes are TRBV3-1 and TRBJ2-7, with 11 nucleotides matching TRBD1. The CDR3 extends over 13 amino acids. V was clipped by 6 bases and J by 6 bases; unmatched bases: 4. In germline, CDR1 is LGHDT, CDR2 YNNKEL (reference sequence). CDR3 sequence (DNA): TGTGCCAGCAGATATGGGACAGGGGGCGAGCAGTACTTC. Amino acids: CASRYGTGGEQYF.

This clonotype was seen many times. V gene TRBV7-9 combines with J gene TRBJ2-5; D is uncertain. CDR1 SEHNR and CDR2 FQNEAQ come from the germline V gene (reference sequence). V was trimmed by 6 bases and J by 5 bases, leaving 16 bases between them. CDR3 size: 14 residues. In DNA, the CDR3 is TGTGCCAGCAGGAACGTTAACACGGGTGAGACCCAGTACTTC. Translation: CASRNVNTGETQYF.

This clonotype was detected many times. This chain links TRBV4-3 with TRBJ2-3, with D perhaps TRBD1 or TRBD2 (5 bases each). The CDR3 is 16 residues long. V was clipped by 0 bases and J by 10 bases, with 20 bases between them. The germline V gene encodes CDR1 LGHNA and CDR2 YSLEER. In DNA, the CDR3 is TGCGCCAGCAGCCAAGATCCAGAGGGGATACGGTCTCCGCAGTATTTT. The encoded protein is CASSQDPEGIRSPQYF.

This clonotype was observed a handful of times. The genes are TRBV5-5 and TRBJ1-6; 8 positions agree with TRBD1. CDR1 and CDR2 (germline): SGHKS, YYEKEE (reference sequence). The ends lost 1 base at V and 7 bases at J; junction bases unmatched: 1. The CDR3 length is 14 residues. CDR3 loop: CASSLRDRNSPLHF. The DNA for the CDR3 is TGTGCCAGCAGCTTGCGGGACAGGAATTCACCCCTCCACTTT.

The chain has TRBV5-1 and TRBJ1-6; D gene unclear. Between the trimmed V and J ends, which lost 5 bases and 8 bases, there was a span of 11 bases. Germline V gene data show CDR1 as SGHRS and CDR2 as YFSETQ. The CDR3 runs 13 residues. DNA for the CDR3: TGCGCCAGCAGACCATGGACGGATTCACCCCTCCACTTT. This sequence encodes CASRPWTDSPLHF.

This clonotype was picked up a small number of times. V and J are TRBV15 and TRBJ2-3, with 7 bases identical to TRBD1. The CDR3 sequence is 18 residues long. The ends lost 0 bases at V and 1 base at J; junction bases unmatched: 10. From germline, CDR1 is LNHNV and CDR2 YYDKDF (reference sequence). The CDR3 DNA is TGTGCCACCAGCAGAGATCCGACAGGGATGGGCCGCACAGATACGCAGTATTTT. Protein sequence: CATSRDPTGMGRTDTQYF.

This clonotype was counted between two and nine times. CDR3 protein: CASAPGSTNQPQHF. The CDR3 DNA sequence: TGTGCCAGCGCCCCAGGCAGTACCAATCAGCCCCAGCATTTT. The gene calls are TRBV6-1 and TRBJ1-5; unclear D gene. This CDR3 region has 14 residues. V was pared by 8 bases and J by 3 bases, with 14 bases between. Germline V lookup: CDR1 MNHNS, CDR2 SASEGT.

This clonotype showed up many times. The chain uses TRBV29-1 and TRBJ2-7; D is unresolved. Trimming pared 4 bases from V and 4 bases from J, leaving 8 bases between. Germline V gene sequence: CDR1 SQVTM, CDR2 ANQGSEA. This CDR3 has 11 amino acids. In nucleotides, the CDR3 is TGCAGCGTTGGTTCCGGTTACGAGCAGTACTTC. Translated, it gives CSVGSGYEQYF.

The V and J genes are TRBV11-2 and TRBJ2-3; D may be TRBD1 or TRBD2 (5 bases each). Per the germline V gene, CDR1 is SGHAT and CDR2 is FQNNGV. The CDR3 runs 13 residues. The V end was cut by 0 bases, the J end by 9 bases, with 10 bases between. The CDR3 DNA is TGTGCCAGCAGCTTAGATTGGGGGAGCACGCAGTATTTT. Translated: CASSLDWGSTQYF.

The chain couples TRBV6-2 or TRBV6-3 to TRBJ2-7; D is possibly TRBD1 (5 bases). Germline values: CDR1 MNHEY, CDR2 SVGEGT. Trimming removed 2 bases at V and 0 bases at J, with 8 bases between. This CDR3 has 14 amino acids. CDR3 sequence reads: CASSYGQSSYEQYF. The CDR3 nucleotides read TGTGCCAGCAGTTACGGACAAAGCTCCTACGAGCAGTACTTC.

This clonotype was counted ten times or more. This chain links TRBV9 with TRBJ2-2, with D maybe TRBD2 (5 bases). The CDR3 runs 15 residues. Deletions cut 4 bases from V and 4 bases from J, with 14 bases between. The germline gives CDR1 SGDLS, CDR2 YYNGEE. CDR3 region: CASSPRRPGTGELFF. DNA for the CDR3: TGTGCCAGCAGCCCAAGGAGGCCGGGCACCGGGGAGCTGTTTTTT.

This clonotype was observed at least ten times. The gene calls are TRBV11-2 and TRBJ2-3; 10 bases are shared with TRBD1. Germline loops: CDR1 SGHAT, CDR2 FQNNGV. CDR3 length: 15 amino acids. Trimming removed 6 bases from V and 0 bases from J; junction bases left unmatched: 3. The CDR3 loop is CASRKGQGSTDTQYF. Here the CDR3 DNA reads TGTGCCAGCAGGAAGGGACAGGGGAGCACAGATACGCAGTATTTT. Filled out from reference TRBV11-2 and TRBJ2-3, the complete variable domain reads EAGVAQSPRYKIIEKRQSVAFWCNPISGHATLYWYQQILGQGPKLLIQFQNNGVVDDSQLPKDRFSAERLKGVDSTLKIQPAKLEDSAVYLCASRKGQGSTDTQYFGPGTRLTVL.

In this sample, this clonotype turned up many times. The chain joins TRBV7-2 to TRBJ2-1; 7 positions match TRBD2. Germline CDR1 and CDR2: SGHTA and FQGNSA. This CDR3 has 15 amino acids. After removal of 5 bases from V and 3 bases from J, the junction contained 7 bases not matched to a gene. As DNA, the CDR3 is TGTGCCAGCAGCCTAAGCGCTAGCGGCTACAATGAGCAGTTCTTC. Its protein product is CASSLSASGYNEQFF.

V is TRBV27 and J is TRBJ2-3; TRBD1 matches at 8 bases. There are 15 residues in the CDR3. V shed 4 bases, J shed 0 bases, and the junction held 3 bases outside the gene matches. Looked up from germline, CDR1 is MNHEY and CDR2 is SMNVEV (reference sequence). CDR3 sequence reads: CASSSGGRSTDTQYF. CDR3 coding DNA: TGTGCCAGCAGTTCAGGGGGCCGAAGCACAGATACGCAGTATTTT.

V gene TRBV2 combines with J gene TRBJ2-2, with 14 bases fitting TRBD2. With V trimmed by 4 bases and J by 4 bases, 8 bases remained unmatched. CDR3 length: 18 amino acids. Germline-derived CDR1 and CDR2 are SNHLY and FYNNEI. This CDR3 reads CASSVGLAGARSTGELFF. The CDR3 DNA sequence: TGTGCCAGCAGTGTGGGACTAGCGGGAGCGAGAAGCACCGGGGAGCTGTTTTTT.

This clonotype turned up a few times. V usage is TRBV3-1 and J usage is TRBJ2-1; no definite D call. V lost 3 bases and J 7 bases, leaving 7 bases between the germline ends. This CDR3 spans 12 amino acids. Looked up from germline, CDR1 is LGHDT and CDR2 is YNNKEL (reference sequence). The CDR3 loop is CASSQTRNEQFF. The CDR3 DNA follows: TGTGCCAGCAGCCAGACTCGGAATGAGCAGTTCTTC.

This clonotype was detected many times. The genes are TRBV28 and TRBJ1-2; no firm D call. Trimming shortened V by 5 bases and J by 7 bases, and 11 bases separated the two germline ends. The CDR3 is 12 amino acids. In germline, CDR1 is MDHEN, CDR2 SYDVKM. The CDR3 here is CASSQTLGGYTF. CDR3 DNA sequence: TGTGCCAGCAGTCAGACCTTGGGTGGCTACACCTTC.

Many counts were recorded for this clonotype. The rearrangement joins TRBV3-1 to TRBJ1-5; tentative D call: TRBD1 (5 bases). Germline assignment: CDR1 LGHDT and CDR2 YNNKEL (reference sequence). The CDR3 loop spans 15 amino acids. Trimming stripped 4 bases from V and 4 bases from J, with 14 bases between. This chain's CDR3 is CASSPGPSINQPQHF. CDR3 bases: TGTGCCAGCAGCCCGGGACCCTCAATTAATCAGCCCCAGCATTTT. Complete variable domain (other parts from reference TRBV3-1 and TRBJ1-5): DTAVSQTPKYLVTQMGNDKSIKCEQNLGHDTMYWYKQDSKKFLKIMFSYNNKELIINETVPNRFSPKSPDKAHLNLHINSLELGDSAVYFCASSPGPSINQPQHFGDGTRLSIL.

This clonotype was counted at least ten times. The chain carries TRBV30 and TRBJ1-5; no firm D call. The CDR3 is 13 amino acids. The V end lost 1 base, the J end lost 5 bases, and 9 bases lay between the germline ends. From germline, CDR1 is GTSNPN and CDR2 SVGIG (reference sequence). DNA of the CDR3: TGTGCCTGGAGTGAGGGAACCCATCAGCCCCAGCATTTT. It codes for CAWSEGTHQPQHF.

This clonotype was detected many times. CDR3 in DNA: TGCAGTGCGACACAGGGGGCGCGGTATGGCTACACCTTC. It encodes CSATQGARYGYTF. The chain is built from TRBV20-1 and TRBJ1-2; 9 bases are shared with TRBD1. The CDR3 contains 13 residues. Germline V gene lookup returns CDR1 DFQATT and CDR2 SNEGSKA (reference sequence). Losses at the gene ends were 6 bases for V and 5 bases for J; bases not matched to a gene: 7.

The rearrangement uses TRBV7-2 and TRBJ1-1; unclear D gene. The CDR3 consists of 13 residues. Looked up from germline, CDR1 is SGHTA and CDR2 is FQGNSA. With 5 bases removed from V and 7 bases from J, the gap between germline ends came to 14 bases. The CDR3 coding sequence is TGTGCCAGCAGCCCCCCGCCGGCGGTTGAAGCTTTCTTT. It yields the protein CASSPPPAVEAFF.